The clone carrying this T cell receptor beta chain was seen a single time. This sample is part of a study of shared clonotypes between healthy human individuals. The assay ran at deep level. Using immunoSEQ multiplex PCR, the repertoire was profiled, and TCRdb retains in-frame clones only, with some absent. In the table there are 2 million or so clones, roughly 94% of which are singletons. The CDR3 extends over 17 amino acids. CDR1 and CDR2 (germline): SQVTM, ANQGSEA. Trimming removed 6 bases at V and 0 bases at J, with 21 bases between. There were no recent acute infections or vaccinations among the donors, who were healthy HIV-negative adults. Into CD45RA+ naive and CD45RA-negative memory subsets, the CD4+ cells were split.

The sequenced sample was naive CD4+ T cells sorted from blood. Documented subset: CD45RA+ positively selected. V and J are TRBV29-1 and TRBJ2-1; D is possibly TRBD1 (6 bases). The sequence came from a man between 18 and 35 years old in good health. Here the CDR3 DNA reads TGCAGCGTGTCCACCCCCCCTCAAGGGGGCTCCTACAATGAGCAGTTCTTC. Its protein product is CSVSTPPQGGSYNEQFF.